Listed below are T cell receptor beta chains from one sample, sequenced in a study of tumor-infiltrating lymphocytes in localized non-small cell lung cancer. Only in-frame clones appear in the TCRdb table, and some are missing; sequencing was by immunoSEQ multiplex PCR. The table records about 23,000 clones, 73% of them present only once. The material sequenced was lung tumor tissue. The receptors come from a human donor with non-small cell lung cancer. The CDR3 runs from the conserved cysteine through the conserved F or W. Fields, in order: V gene, J gene, CDR3 protein.

v_call: TRBV6-1
j_call: TRBJ1-3
cdr3_aa: CASSEGPSSGNTIYF

v_call: TRBV9
j_call: TRBJ2-2
cdr3_aa: CASSVSGGNTGELFF

v_call: TRBV9
j_call: TRBJ1-1
cdr3_aa: CASSVEGGPGTGAGTEAFF

v_call: TRBV6-1
j_call: TRBJ1-1
cdr3_aa: CASRFRGDGTEAFF

v_call: TRBV30
j_call: TRBJ1-1
cdr3_aa: CAWSEGQLGRAFF

v_call: TRBV12-5
j_call: TRBJ1-2
cdr3_aa: CASAAPRGRNGYTF

v_call: TRBV6-1
j_call: TRBJ2-3
cdr3_aa: CASSEPGQGSDTQYF

v_call: TRBV18
j_call: TRBJ1-3
cdr3_aa: CASSQQGQGVFGNTIYF

v_call: TRBV14
j_call: TRBJ1-2
cdr3_aa: CASPYGYGYTF

v_call: TRBV2
j_call: TRBJ2-3
cdr3_aa: CASSVRTGTDTQYF

v_call: TRBV13
j_call: TRBJ2-5
cdr3_aa: CASSLASGVSGETQYF

v_call: TRBV5-3
j_call: TRBJ2-7
cdr3_aa: CARSFASHEQYF

v_call: TRBV18
j_call: TRBJ2-7
cdr3_aa: CASSPSLAGDYEQYF

v_call: TRBV10-1
j_call: TRBJ2-2
cdr3_aa: CASTVGGTGELFF

v_call: TRBV5-8
j_call: TRBJ1-1
cdr3_aa: CASSKGGTAEAFF

v_call: TRBV18
j_call: TRBJ1-1
cdr3_aa: CASSRQNQENTEAFF

v_call: TRBV10-3
j_call: TRBJ2-1
cdr3_aa: CAIAGSGGAHEQFF

v_call: TRBV10-3
j_call: TRBJ1-3
cdr3_aa: CAISESKGVLSGNTIYF

v_call: TRBV27
j_call: TRBJ1-2
cdr3_aa: CASSGEQGIGGYTF

v_call: TRBV29-1
j_call: TRBJ1-1
cdr3_aa: CSAPRHGGNTEAFF

v_call: TRBV6-1
j_call: TRBJ1-1
cdr3_aa: CASSWRTEAFF

v_call: TRBV10-3
j_call: TRBJ2-2
cdr3_aa: CAISEGGAHTGELFF

v_call: TRBV4-1
j_call: TRBJ1-2
cdr3_aa: CASSPDPGTLRVGYTF

v_call: TRBV7-8
j_call: TRBJ1-1
cdr3_aa: CASSLVRQGDTEAFF

v_call: TRBV18
j_call: TRBJ2-2
cdr3_aa: CASSPSQGGTGELFF

v_call: TRBV5-1
j_call: TRBJ1-2
cdr3_aa: CASSWRDSDGYTF

v_call: TRBV19
j_call: TRBJ1-6
cdr3_aa: CASSIARHNSPLHF

v_call: TRBV10-1
j_call: TRBJ2-7
cdr3_aa: CASSDQESSYEQYF

v_call: TRBV5-6
j_call: TRBJ1-2
cdr3_aa: CASSLVGPGGYTF

v_call: TRBV12-5
j_call: TRBJ1-1
cdr3_aa: CASGPYYGGLNTEAFF

v_call: TRBV7-2
j_call: TRBJ2-7
cdr3_aa: CASSLVRGRDEQYF

v_call: TRBV6-5
j_call: TRBJ1-4
cdr3_aa: CASSGTRGHEKLFF

v_call: TRBV5-1
j_call: TRBJ1-2
cdr3_aa: CASSSDLEGYTF

v_call: TRBV28
j_call: TRBJ1-2
cdr3_aa: CASSFVPRVNGYTF

v_call: TRBV5-4
j_call: TRBJ1-1
cdr3_aa: CASSGKTGNTEAFF

v_call: TRBV5-1
j_call: TRBJ1-6
cdr3_aa: CASSLYGTPFWDSPLHF

v_call: TRBV7-2
j_call: TRBJ1-6
cdr3_aa: CASSLLGSPLHF

v_call: TRBV12-5
j_call: TRBJ2-2
cdr3_aa: CASAGTGGTGELFF

v_call: TRBV5-5
j_call: TRBJ2-5
cdr3_aa: CASSLAGQQETQYF

v_call: TRBV4-3
j_call: TRBJ2-7
cdr3_aa: CASSQGTGDYEQYF

v_call: TRBV5-1
j_call: TRBJ1-4
cdr3_aa: CASSALVGAGEKLFF

v_call: TRBV12-5
j_call: TRBJ1-2
cdr3_aa: CASAGDSGYGYTF

v_call: TRBV10-3
j_call: TRBJ2-7
cdr3_aa: CAISDLVSEQYF

v_call: TRBV7-2
j_call: TRBJ1-2
cdr3_aa: CASGPEWYDGYTF

v_call: TRBV29-1
j_call: TRBJ2-7
cdr3_aa: CSVEEYRLQYF

v_call: TRBV11-1
j_call: TRBJ2-4
cdr3_aa: CASSSPGLAKNIQYF

v_call: TRBV25-1
j_call: TRBJ2-3
cdr3_aa: CASRLAGGSTDTQYF

v_call: TRBV9
j_call: TRBJ2-7
cdr3_aa: CASSGLQGYEQYF

v_call: TRBV27
j_call: TRBJ2-7
cdr3_aa: CASWPGTGRGEQYF

v_call: TRBV6-1
j_call: TRBJ2-7
cdr3_aa: CASSEIWVGTGFHEQYF